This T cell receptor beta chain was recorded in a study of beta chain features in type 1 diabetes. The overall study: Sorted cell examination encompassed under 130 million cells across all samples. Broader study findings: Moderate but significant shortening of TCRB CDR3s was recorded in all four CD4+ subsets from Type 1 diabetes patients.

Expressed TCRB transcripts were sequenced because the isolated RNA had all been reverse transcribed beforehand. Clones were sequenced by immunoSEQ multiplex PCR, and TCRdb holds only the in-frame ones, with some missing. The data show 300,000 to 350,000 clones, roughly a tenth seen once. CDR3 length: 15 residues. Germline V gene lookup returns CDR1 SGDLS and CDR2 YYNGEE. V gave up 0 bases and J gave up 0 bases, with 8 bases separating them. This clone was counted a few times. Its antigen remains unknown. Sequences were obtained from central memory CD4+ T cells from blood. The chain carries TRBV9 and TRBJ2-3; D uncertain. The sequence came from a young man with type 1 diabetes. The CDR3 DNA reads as TGTGCCAGCAGCGTAGCGGTACATAGCACAGATACGCAGTATTTT. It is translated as CASSVAVHSTDTQYF.